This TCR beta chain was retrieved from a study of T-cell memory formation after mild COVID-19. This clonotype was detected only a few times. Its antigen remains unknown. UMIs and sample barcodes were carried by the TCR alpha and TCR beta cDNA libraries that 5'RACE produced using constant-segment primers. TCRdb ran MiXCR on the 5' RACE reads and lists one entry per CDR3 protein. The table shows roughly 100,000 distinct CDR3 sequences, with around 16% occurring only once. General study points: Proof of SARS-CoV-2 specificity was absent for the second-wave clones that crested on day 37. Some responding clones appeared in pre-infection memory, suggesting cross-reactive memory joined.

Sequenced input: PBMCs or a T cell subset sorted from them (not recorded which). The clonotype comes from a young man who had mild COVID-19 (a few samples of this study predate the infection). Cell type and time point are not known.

The CDR3 nucleotides read TGCGCCAGCAATAGGGGGGCCGGGAACACTGAAGCTTTCTTT. Its protein is CASNRGAGNTEAFF. The chain combines TRBV10-2 with TRBJ1-1; TRBD1 might be the D (6 bases). The length of the CDR3 is 14 residues. In germline, CDR1 is WSHSY, CDR2 SAAADI. The V end lost 7 bases, the J end lost 1 base, and 13 bases lay between the germline ends.